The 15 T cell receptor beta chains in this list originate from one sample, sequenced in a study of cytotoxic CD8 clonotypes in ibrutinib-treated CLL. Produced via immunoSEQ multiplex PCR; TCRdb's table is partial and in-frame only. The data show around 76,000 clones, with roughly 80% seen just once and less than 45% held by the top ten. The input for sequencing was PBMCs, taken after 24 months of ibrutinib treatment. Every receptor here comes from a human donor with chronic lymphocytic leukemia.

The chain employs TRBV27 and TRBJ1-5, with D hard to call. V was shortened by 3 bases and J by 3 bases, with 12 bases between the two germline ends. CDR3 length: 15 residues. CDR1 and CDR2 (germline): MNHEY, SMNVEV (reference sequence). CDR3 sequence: CASSFRTTDNQPQHF. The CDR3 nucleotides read TGTGCCAGCAGTTTTAGGACCACAGACAATCAGCCCCAGCATTTT.

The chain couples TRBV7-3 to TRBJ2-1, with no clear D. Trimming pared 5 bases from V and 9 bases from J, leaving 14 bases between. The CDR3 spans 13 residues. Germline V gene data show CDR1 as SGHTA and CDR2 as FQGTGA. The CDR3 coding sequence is TGTGCCAGCAGCCTACGACCGACCGGTGAGCAGTTCTTC. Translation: CASSLRPTGEQFF.

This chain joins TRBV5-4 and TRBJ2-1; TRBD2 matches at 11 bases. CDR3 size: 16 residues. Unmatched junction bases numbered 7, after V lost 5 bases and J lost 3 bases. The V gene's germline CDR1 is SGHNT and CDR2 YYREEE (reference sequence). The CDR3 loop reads CASRPSTSGDYNEQFF. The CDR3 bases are TGTGCCAGCAGACCATCGACTAGCGGGGACTACAATGAGCAGTTCTTC.

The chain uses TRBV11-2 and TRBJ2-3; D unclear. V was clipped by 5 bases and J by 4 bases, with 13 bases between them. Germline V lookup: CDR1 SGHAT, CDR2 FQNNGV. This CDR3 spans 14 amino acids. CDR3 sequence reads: CASSRTLDPDTQYF. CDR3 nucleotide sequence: TGTGCCAGCAGCCGCACACTGGACCCAGATACGCAGTATTTT. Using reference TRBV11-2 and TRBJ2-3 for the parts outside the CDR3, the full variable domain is EAGVAQSPRYKIIEKRQSVAFWCNPISGHATLYWYQQILGQGPKLLIQFQNNGVVDDSQLPKDRFSAERLKGVDSTLKIQPAKLEDSAVYLCASSRTLDPDTQYFGPGTRLTVL.

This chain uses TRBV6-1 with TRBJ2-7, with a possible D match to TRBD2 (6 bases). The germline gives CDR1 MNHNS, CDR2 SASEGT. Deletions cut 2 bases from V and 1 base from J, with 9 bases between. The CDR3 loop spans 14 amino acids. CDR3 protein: CASSERDFSYEQYF. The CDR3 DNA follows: TGTGCCAGCAGTGAAAGGGACTTTTCCTACGAGCAGTACTTC.

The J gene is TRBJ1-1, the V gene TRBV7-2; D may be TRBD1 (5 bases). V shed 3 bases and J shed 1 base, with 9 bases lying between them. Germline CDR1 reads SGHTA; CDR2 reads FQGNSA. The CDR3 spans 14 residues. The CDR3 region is CASSFRQSNTEAFF. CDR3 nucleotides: TGTGCCAGCAGCTTCCGACAGTCGAACACTGAAGCTTTCTTT.

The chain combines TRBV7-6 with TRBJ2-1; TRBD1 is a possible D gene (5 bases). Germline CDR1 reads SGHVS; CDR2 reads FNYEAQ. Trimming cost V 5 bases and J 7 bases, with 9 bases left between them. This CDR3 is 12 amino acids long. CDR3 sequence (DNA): TGTGCCAGCAGCCGACCAGGGAATGAGCAGTTCTTC. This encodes CASSRPGNEQFF.

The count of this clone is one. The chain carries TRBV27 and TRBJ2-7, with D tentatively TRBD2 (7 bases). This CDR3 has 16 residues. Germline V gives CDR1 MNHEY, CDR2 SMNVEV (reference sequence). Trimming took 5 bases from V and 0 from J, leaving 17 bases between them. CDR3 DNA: TGTGCCAGCAGTCGATGGGGGGGGGCCAGCTCCTACGAGCAGTACTTC. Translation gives CASSRWGGASSYEQYF.

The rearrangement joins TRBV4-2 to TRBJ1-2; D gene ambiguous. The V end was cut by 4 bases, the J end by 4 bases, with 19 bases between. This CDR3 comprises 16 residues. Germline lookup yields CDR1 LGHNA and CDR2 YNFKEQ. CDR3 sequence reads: CASSPNTGSNTYGYTF. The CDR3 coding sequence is TGTGCCAGCAGCCCAAATACCGGGTCAAATACCTATGGCTACACCTTC.

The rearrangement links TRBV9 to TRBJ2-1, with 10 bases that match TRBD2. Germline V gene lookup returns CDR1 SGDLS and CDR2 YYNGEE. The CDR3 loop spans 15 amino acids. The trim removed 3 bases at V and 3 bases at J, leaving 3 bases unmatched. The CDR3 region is CASSALAGGYNEQFF. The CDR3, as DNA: TGTGCCAGCAGCGCTTTAGCGGGGGGCTACAATGAGCAGTTCTTC.

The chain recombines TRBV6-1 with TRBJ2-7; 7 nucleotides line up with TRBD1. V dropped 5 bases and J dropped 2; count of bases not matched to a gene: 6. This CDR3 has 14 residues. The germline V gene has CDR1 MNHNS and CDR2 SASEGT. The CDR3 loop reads CASSRDSGTYEQYF. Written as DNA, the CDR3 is TGTGCCAGCAGTCGGGACAGTGGGACCTACGAGCAGTACTTC.

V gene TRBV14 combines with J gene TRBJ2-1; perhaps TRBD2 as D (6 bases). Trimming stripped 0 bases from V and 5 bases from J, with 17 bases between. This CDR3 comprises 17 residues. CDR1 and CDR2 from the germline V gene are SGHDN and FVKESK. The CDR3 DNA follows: TGTGCCAGCAGCCAAGATCCCCCGGGAGCCTGGGACAATGAGCAGTTCTTC. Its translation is CASSQDPPGAWDNEQFF.

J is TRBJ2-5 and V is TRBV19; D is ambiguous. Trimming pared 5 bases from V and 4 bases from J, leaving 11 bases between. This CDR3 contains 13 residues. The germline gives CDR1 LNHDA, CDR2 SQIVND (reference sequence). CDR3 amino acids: CASSPSVSETQYF. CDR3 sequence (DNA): TGTGCCAGTAGTCCTAGTGTTTCAGAGACCCAGTACTTC.

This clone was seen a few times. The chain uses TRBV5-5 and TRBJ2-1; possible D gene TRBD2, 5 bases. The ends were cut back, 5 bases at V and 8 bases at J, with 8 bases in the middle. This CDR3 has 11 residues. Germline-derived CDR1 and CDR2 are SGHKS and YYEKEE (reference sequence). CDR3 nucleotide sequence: TGTGCCAGCAGAACGGACTATGAGCAGTTCTTC. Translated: CASRTDYEQFF.

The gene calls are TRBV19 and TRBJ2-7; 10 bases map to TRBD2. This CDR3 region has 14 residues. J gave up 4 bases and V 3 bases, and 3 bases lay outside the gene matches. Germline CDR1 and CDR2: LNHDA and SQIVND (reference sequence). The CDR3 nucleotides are TGTGCCAGTAGTATTAGCGGGAGGAGGTACGAGCAGTACTTC. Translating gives CASSISGRRYEQYF.